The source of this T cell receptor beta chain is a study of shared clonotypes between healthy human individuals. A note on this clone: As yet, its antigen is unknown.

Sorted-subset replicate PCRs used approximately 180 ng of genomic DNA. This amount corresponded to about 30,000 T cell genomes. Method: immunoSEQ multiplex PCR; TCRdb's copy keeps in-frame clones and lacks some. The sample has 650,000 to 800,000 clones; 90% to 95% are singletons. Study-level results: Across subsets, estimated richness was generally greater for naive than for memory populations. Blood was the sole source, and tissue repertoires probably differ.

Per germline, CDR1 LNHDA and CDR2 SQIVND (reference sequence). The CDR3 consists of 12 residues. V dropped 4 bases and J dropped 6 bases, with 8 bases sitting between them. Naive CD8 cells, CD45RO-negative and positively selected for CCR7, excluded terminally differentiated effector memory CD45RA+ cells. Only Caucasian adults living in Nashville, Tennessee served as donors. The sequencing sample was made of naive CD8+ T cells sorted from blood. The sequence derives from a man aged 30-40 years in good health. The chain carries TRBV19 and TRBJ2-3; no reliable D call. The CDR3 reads CASSSDQDTQYF. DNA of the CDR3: TGTGCCAGTAGTAGCGACCAGGATACGCAGTATTTT.